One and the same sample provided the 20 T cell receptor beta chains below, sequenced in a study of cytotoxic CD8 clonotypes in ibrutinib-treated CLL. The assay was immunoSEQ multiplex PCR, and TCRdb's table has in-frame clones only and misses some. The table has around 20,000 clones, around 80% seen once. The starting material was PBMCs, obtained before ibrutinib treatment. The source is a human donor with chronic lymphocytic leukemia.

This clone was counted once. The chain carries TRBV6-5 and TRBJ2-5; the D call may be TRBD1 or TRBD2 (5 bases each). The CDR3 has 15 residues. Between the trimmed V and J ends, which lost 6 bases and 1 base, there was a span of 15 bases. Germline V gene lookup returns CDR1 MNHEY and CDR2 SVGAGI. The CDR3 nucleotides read TGTGCCAGCAGACTCCGGGGCCCCGTCCAAGAGACCCAGTACTTC. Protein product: CASRLRGPVQETQYF.

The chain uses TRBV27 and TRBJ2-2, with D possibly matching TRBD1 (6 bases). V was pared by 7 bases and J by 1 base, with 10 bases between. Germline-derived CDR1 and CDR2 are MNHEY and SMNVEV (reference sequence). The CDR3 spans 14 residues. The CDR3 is CASTSTGNTGELFF. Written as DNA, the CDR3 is TGTGCCAGCACCTCGACAGGGAACACCGGGGAGCTGTTTTTT.

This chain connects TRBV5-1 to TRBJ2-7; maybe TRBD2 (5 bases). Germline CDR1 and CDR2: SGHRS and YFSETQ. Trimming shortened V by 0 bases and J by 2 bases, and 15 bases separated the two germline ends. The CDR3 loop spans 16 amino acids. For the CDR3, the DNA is TGCGCCAGCAGCTTGGCGTCCAGCGGAAAAACCTACGAGCAGTACTTC. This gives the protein CASSLASSGKTYEQYF.

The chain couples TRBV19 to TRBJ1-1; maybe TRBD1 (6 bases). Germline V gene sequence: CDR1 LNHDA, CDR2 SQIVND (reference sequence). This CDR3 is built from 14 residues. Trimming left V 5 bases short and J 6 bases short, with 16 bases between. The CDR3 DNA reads TGTGCCAGTAGTGATATTGGGGGGGCCGCTGAAGCTTTCTTT. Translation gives CASSDIGGAAEAFF.

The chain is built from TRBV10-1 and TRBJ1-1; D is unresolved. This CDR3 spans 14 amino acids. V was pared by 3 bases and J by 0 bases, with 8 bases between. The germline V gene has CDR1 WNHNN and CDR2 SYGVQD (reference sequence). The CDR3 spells CASSERHLNTEAFF. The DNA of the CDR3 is TGCGCCAGCAGTGAACGACACCTGAACACTGAAGCTTTCTTT.

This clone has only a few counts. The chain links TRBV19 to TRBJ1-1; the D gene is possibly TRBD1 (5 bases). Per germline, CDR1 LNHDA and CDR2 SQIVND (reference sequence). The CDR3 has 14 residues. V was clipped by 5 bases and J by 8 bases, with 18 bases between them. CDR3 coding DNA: TGTGCCAGTAGTCATCAAGGGACTAACGGCGAAGCTTTCTTT. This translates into CASSHQGTNGEAFF.

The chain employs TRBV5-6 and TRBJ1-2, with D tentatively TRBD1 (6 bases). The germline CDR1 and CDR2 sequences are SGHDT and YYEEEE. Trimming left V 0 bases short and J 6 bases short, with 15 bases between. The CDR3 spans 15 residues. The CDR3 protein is CASSLVKRGYDGYTF. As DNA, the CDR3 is TGTGCCAGCAGCTTGGTAAAGAGGGGGTACGATGGCTACACCTTC.

CDR3 nucleotides: TGTGCCAGCTCACCTGGGCTGAACACTGAAGCTTTCTTT. It encodes CASSPGLNTEAFF. The V gene is TRBV18, the J gene TRBJ1-1; no clear D. Germline V gene sequence: CDR1 KGHSH, CDR2 LQKENI. V lost 3 bases and J 0 bases, leaving 5 bases between the germline ends. This CDR3 spans 13 amino acids.

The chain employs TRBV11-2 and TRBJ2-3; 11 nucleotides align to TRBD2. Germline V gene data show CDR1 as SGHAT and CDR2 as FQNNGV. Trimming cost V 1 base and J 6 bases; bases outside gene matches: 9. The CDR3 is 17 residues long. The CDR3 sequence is CASSLGLAGSRTDTQYF. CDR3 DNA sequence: TGTGCCAGCAGCTTAGGACTAGCGGGATCCCGTACCGATACGCAGTATTTT.

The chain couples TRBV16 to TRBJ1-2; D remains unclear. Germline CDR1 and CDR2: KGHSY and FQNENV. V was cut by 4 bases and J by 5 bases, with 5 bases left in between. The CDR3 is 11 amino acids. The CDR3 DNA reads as TGTGCCAGCAGCCTGCTGTATGGCTACACCTTC. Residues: CASSLLYGYTF.

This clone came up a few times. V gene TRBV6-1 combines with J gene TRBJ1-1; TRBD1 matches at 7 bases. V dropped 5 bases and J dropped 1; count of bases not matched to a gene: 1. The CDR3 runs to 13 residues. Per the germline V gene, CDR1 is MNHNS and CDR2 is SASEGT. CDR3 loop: CASSRTGNTEAFF. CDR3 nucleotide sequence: TGTGCCAGCAGTAGGACAGGGAACACTGAAGCTTTCTTT.

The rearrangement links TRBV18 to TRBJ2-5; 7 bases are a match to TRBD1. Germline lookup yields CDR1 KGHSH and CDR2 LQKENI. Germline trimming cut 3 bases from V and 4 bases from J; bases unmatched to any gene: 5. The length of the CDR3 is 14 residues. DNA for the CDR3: TGTGCCAGCTCACCCGGGACAGCGAGAGAGACCCAGTACTTC. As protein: CASSPGTARETQYF.

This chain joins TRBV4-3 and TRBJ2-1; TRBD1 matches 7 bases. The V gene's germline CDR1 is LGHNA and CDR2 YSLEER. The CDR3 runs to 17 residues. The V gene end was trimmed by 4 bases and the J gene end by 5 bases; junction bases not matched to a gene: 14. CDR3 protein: CASSPLIDRERDNEQFF. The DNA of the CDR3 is TGCGCCAGCAGCCCACTTATAGACAGGGAAAGGGACAATGAGCAGTTCTTC.

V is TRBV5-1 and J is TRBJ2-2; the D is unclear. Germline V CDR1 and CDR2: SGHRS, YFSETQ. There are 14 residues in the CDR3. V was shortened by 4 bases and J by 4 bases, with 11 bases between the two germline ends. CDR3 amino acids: CASSTSSITGELFF. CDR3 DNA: TGCGCCAGCAGCACCTCCTCCATCACCGGGGAGCTGTTTTTT.

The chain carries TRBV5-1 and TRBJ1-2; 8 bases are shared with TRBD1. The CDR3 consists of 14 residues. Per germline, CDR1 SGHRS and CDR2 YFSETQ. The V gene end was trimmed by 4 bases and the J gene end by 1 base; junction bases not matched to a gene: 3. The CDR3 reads CASSVGQDNYGYTF. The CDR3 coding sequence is TGCGCCAGCAGCGTGGGACAGGATAACTATGGCTACACCTTC.

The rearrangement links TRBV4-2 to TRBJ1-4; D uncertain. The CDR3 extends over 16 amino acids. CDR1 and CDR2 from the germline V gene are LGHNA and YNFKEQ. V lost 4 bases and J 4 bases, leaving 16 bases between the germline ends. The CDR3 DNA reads TGTGCCAGCAGCCCACTAAGCAGAGGTGGTAATGAAAAACTGTTTTTT. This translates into CASSPLSRGGNEKLFF.

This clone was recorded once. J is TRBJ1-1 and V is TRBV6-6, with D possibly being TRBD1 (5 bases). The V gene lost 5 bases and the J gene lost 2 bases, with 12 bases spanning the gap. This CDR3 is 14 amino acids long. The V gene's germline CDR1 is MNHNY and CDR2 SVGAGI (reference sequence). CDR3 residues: CASSPGSINTEAFF. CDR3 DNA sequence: TGTGCCAGCAGTCCAGGGTCGATAAACACTGAAGCTTTCTTT.

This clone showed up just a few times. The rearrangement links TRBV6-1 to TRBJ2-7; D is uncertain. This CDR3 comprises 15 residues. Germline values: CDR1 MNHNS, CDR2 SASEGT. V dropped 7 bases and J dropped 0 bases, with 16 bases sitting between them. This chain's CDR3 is CASKTGALGSYEQYF. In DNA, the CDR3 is TGTGCCAGCAAGACCGGAGCCTTAGGCTCCTACGAGCAGTACTTC.

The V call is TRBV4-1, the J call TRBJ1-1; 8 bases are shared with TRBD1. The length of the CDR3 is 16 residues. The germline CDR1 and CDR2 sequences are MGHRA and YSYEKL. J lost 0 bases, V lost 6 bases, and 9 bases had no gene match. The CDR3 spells CASSQDRVGVNTEAFF. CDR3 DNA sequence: TGCGCCAGCAGTCAGGACAGGGTGGGAGTGAACACTGAAGCTTTCTTT.

Written as DNA, the CDR3 is TGTGCCAGCAGCCATCAGGTTGTGAGCGAGCAGTACTTC. It encodes CASSHQVVSEQYF. The chain employs TRBV11-2 and TRBJ2-7, with D unclear. This CDR3 is built from 13 residues. V was clipped by 5 bases and J by 6 bases, with 14 bases between them. Germline assignment: CDR1 SGHAT and CDR2 FQNNGV. The entire variable domain, with the rest obtained from reference TRBV11-2 and TRBJ2-7, is as follows: EAGVAQSPRYKIIEKRQSVAFWCNPISGHATLYWYQQILGQGPKLLIQFQNNGVVDDSQLPKDRFSAERLKGVDSTLKIQPAKLEDSAVYLCASSHQVVSEQYFGPGTRLTVT.